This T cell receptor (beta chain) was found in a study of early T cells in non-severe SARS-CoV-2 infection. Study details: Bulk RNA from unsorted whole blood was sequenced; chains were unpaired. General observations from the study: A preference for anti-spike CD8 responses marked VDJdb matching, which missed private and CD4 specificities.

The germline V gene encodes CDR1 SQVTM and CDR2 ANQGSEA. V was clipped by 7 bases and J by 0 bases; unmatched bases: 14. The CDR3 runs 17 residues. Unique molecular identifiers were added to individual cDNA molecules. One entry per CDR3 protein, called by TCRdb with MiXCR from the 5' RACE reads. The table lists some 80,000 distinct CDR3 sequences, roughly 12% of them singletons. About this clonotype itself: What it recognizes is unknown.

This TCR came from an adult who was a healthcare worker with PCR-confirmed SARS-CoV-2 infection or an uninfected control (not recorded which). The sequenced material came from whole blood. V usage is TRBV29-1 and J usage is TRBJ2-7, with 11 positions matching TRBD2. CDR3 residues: CSGWGQSLAGGSYEQYF. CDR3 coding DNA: TGCAGCGGCTGGGGACAGTCGCTAGCGGGAGGCTCCTACGAGCAGTACTTC.